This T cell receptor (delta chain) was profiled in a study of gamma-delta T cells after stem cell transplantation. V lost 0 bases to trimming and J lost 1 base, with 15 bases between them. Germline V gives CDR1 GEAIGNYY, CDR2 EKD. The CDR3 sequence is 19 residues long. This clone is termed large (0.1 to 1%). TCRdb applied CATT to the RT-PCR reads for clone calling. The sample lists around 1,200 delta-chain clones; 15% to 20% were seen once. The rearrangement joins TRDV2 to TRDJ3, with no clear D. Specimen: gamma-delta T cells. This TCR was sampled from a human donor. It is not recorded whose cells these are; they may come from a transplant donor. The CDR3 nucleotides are TGTGCCTGTGACACCGTGGTGGAGGCCCGATCCTGGGACACCCGACAGATGTTTTTC. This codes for CACDTVVEARSWDTRQMFF.